This paragraph reports one T cell receptor beta chain. CDR1 and CDR2 (germline): DFQATT, SNEGSKA (reference sequence). V dropped 5 bases and J dropped 0 bases, with 11 bases sitting between them. The CDR3 runs to 14 residues. RNA transcripts gave rise to amplified TCR beta CDR3 regions. A set of HTBI primers served as the primers for a first-round RT-PCR of the TCR CDR3. TCRdb fed the multiplex PCR reads into MiXCR, producing one record per CDR3 protein. Found here are 500,000 to 600,000 distinct CDR3 sequences, 15% to 20% of them singletons; the top ten hold approximately 50%. These data are taken from a study of T cells in Graves' hyperthyroidism and ophthalmopathy.

Sequenced: blood. The J gene is TRBJ1-3, the V gene TRBV20-1; D is unresolved. The TCR sequence derives from a man aged 35 to 55 with Graves' ophthalmopathy. The CDR3 DNA reads as TGCAGTGCTCACCTCGACCACTCTGGAAACACCATATATTTT. Its translation: CSAHLDHSGNTIYF.